The present T cell receptor (beta chain) was sequenced within a study of T cells in localized non-small cell lung cancer. Broader study findings: Adjacent lung exhibited a median of 57 among the 100 most abundant tumor clones.

For this clone: Its antigen remains unidentified.

The germline CDR1 and CDR2 sequences are MNHNY and SVGAGI (reference sequence). The CDR3 is 11 residues long. V was pared by 6 bases and J by 10 bases, with 12 bases between. Clones were read by immunoSEQ multiplex PCR, and TCRdb kept only the in-frame ones, dropping some. Of around 100,000 clones listed, 87% are singletons. The sample consisted of peripheral blood, taken before any cancer treatment. This receptor was obtained from a man aged 35 to 70 with stage I squamous cell lung carcinoma. The rearrangement joins TRBV6-6 to TRBJ1-2; weak D call: TRBD1 (5 bases). The CDR3, as DNA: TGTGCCAGCAGCCGCGGGGCCCTCTACACCTTC. This translates into CASSRGALYTF.